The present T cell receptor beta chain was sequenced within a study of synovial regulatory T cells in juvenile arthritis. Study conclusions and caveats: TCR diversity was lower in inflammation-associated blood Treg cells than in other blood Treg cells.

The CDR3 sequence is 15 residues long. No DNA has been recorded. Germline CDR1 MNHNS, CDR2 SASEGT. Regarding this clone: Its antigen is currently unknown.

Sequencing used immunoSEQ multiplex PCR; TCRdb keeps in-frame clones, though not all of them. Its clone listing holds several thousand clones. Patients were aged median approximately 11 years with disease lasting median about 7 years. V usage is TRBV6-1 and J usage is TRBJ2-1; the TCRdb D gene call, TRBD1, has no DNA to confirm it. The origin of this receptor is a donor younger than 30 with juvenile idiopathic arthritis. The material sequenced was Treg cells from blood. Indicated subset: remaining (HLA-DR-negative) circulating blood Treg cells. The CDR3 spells CASIAPLQLYNEQFF.